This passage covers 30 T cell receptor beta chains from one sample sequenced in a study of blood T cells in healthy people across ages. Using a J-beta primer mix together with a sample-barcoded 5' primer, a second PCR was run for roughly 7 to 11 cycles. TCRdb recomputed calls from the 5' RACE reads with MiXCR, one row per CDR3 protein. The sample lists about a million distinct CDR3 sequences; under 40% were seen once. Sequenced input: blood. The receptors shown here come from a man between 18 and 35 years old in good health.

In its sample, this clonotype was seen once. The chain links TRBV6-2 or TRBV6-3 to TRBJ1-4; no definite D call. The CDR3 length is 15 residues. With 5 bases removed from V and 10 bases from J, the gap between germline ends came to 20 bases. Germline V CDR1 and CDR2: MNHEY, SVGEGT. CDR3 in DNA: TGTGCCAGCAGTCCACGGGCAGAATACTCGGCAAAACTGTTTTTT. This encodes CASSPRAEYSAKLFF.

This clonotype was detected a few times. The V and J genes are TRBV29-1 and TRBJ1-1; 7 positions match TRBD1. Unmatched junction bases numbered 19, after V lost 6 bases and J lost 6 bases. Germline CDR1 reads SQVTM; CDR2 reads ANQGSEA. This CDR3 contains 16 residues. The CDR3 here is CSVEPSTGRVDPEAFF. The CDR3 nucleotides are TGCAGCGTCGAACCATCGACAGGGCGGGTTGATCCTGAAGCTTTCTTT.

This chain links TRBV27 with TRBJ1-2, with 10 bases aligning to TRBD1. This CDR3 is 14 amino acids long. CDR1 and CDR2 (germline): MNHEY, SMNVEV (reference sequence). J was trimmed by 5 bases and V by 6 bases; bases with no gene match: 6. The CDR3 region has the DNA TGTGCCAGCAGCCCAGGGACAGGGGAGTATGGCTACACCTTC. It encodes CASSPGTGEYGYTF.

The CDR3 here is CASSPAPGTYEDTQYF. In nucleotides, the CDR3 is TGTGCCAGCAGTCCGGCGCCAGGGACATACGAAGATACGCAGTATTTT. The chain carries TRBV28 and TRBJ2-3, with D possibly being TRBD1 (6 bases). Germline-derived CDR1 and CDR2 are MDHEN and SYDVKM. Trimming removed 5 bases at V and 5 bases at J, with 20 bases between. The CDR3 extends over 16 amino acids.

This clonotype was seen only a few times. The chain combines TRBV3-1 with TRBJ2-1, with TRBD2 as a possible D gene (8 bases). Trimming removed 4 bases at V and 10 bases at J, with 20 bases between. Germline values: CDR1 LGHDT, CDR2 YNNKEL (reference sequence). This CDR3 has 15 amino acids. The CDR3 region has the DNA TGTGCCAGCAGCCTTGGACAGGCCGGGGGGGTAGAGCAGTTCTTC. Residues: CASSLGQAGGVEQFF.

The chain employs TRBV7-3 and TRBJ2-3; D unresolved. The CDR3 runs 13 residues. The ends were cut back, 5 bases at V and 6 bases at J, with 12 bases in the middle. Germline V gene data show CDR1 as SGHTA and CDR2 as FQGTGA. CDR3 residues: CASSTRADDTQYF. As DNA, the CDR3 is TGTGCCAGCAGCACAAGAGCTGATGATACGCAGTATTTT.

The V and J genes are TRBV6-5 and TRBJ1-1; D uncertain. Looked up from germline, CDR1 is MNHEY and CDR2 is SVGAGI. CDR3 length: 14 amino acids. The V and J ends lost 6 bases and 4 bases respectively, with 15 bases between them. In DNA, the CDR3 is TGTGCCAGCAGCAACCTTTATCGAGGCACTGAAGCTTTCTTT. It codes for CASSNLYRGTEAFF.

The CDR3 nucleotides are TGCGCCAGCAGCGTGACTAGCGGGAGCTCCTACGAGCAGTACTTC. Translated: CASSVTSGSSYEQYF. The chain is built from TRBV5-1 and TRBJ2-7; TRBD2 matches 12 bases. Germline CDR1 reads SGHRS; CDR2 reads YFSETQ. The CDR3 loop spans 15 amino acids. After removal of 4 bases from V and 0 bases from J, the junction contained 2 bases not matched to a gene.

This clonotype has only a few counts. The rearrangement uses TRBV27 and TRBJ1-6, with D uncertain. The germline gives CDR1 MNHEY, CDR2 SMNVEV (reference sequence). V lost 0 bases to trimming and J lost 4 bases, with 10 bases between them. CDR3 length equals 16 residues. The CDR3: CASSLSVRLYNSPLHF. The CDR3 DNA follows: TGTGCCAGCAGTTTATCGGTCAGGTTGTATAATTCACCCCTCCACTTT.

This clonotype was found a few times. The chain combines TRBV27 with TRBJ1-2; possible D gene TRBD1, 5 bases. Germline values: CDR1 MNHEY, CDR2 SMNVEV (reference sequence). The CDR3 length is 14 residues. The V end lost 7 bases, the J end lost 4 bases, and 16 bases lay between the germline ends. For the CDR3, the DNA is TGTGCCAGCACCCGGACGGCTGACAGCTATGGCTACACCTTC. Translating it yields CASTRTADSYGYTF.

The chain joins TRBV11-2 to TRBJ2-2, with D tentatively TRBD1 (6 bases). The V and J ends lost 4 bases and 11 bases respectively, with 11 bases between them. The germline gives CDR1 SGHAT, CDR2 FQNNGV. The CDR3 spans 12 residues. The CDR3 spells CASSSRGPELFF. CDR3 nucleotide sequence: TGTGCCAGCAGCTCCAGGGGTCCCGAGCTGTTTTTT.

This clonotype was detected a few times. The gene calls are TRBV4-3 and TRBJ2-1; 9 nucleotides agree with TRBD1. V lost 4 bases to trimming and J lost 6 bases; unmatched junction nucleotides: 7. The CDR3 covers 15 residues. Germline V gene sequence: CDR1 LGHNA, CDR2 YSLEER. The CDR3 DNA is TGCGCCAGCAGCCCGGGACAGGGAGTTCCCAATGAGCAGTTCTTC. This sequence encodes CASSPGQGVPNEQFF.

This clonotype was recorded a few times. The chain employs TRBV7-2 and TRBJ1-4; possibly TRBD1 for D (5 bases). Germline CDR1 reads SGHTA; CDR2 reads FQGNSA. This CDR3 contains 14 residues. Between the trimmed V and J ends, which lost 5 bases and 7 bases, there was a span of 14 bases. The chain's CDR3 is CASSTLDKSEKLFF. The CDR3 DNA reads TGTGCCAGCAGCACCCTGGACAAGAGTGAAAAACTGTTTTTT.

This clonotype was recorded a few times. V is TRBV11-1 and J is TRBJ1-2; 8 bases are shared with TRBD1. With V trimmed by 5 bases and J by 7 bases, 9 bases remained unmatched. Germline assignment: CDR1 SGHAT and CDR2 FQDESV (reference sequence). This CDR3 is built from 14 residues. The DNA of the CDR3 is TGTGCCAGCAGCCGGGACAGGCTAAGTGGTGGCTACACCTTC. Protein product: CASSRDRLSGGYTF.

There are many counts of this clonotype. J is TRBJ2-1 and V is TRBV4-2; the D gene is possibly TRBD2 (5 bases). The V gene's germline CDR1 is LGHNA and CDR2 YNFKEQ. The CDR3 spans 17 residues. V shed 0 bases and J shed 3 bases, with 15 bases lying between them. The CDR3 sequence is CASSQDEGDALYNEQFF. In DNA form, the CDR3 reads TGTGCCAGCAGCCAAGATGAGGGCGACGCGCTCTACAATGAGCAGTTCTTC.

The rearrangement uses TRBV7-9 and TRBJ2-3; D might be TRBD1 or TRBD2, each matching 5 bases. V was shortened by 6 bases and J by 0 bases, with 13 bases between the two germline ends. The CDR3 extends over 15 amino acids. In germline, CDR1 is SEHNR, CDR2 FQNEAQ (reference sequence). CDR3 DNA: TGTGCCAGCAGGCCCGGGACGGGGAGCACAGATACGCAGTATTTT. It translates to CASRPGTGSTDTQYF.

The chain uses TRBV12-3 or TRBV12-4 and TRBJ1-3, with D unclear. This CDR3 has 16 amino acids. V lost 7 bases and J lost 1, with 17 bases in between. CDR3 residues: CASNPGILPSGNTIYF. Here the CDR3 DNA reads TGTGCCAGCAACCCCGGGATACTCCCTTCTGGAAACACCATATATTTT.

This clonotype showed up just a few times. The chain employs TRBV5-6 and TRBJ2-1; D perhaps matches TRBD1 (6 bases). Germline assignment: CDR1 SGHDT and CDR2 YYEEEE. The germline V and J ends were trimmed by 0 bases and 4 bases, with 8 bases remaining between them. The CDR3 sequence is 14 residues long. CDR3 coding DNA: TGTGCCAGCAGCTTGGACAGGGTTTACAATGAGCAGTTCTTC. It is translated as CASSLDRVYNEQFF.

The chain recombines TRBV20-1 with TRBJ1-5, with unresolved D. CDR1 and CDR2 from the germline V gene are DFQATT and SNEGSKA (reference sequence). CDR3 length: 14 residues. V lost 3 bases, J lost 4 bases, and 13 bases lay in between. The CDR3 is CSARTGLGNQPQHF. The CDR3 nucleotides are TGCAGTGCTAGGACCGGCCTCGGGAATCAGCCCCAGCATTTT.

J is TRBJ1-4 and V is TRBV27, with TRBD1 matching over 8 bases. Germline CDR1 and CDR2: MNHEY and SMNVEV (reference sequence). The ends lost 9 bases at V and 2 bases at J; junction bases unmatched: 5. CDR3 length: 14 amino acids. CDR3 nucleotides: TGTGCCAGTCGGAGGACAGGGACTAATGAAAAACTGTTTTTT. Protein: CASRRTGTNEKLFF.

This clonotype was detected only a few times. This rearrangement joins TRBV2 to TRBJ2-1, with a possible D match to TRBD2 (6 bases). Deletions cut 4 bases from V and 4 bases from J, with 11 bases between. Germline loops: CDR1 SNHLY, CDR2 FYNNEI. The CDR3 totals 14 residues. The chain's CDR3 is CASSVEGQYNEQFF. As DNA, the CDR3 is TGTGCCAGCAGTGTGGAGGGCCAATACAATGAGCAGTTCTTC.

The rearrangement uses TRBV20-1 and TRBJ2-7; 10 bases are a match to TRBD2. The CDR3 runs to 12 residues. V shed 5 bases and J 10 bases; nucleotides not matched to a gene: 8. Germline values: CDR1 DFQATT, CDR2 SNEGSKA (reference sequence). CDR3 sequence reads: CSAGGLAKAQYF. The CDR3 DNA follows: TGCAGTGCTGGGGGACTAGCGAAAGCCCAGTACTTC.

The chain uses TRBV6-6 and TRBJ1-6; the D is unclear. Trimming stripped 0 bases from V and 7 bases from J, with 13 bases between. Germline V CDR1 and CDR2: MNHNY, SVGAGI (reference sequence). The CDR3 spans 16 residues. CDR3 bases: TGTGCCAGCAGTTACTCGGGTAGGAGACTCAATTCACCCCTCCACTTT. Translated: CASSYSGRRLNSPLHF.

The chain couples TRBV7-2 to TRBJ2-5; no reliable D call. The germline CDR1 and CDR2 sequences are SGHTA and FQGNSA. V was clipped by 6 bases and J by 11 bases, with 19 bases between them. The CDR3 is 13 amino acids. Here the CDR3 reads CASSLFARNEQYF. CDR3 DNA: TGTGCCAGCAGTTTATTCGCCCGTAATGAGCAGTACTTC.

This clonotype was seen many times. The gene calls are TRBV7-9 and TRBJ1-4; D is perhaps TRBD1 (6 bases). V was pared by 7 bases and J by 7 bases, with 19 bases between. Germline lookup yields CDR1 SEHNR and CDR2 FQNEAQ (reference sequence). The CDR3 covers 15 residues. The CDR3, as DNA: TGTGCCAGCACCGTTCTGAGGGGGATCGGTGAAAAACTGTTTTTT. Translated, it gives CASTVLRGIGEKLFF.

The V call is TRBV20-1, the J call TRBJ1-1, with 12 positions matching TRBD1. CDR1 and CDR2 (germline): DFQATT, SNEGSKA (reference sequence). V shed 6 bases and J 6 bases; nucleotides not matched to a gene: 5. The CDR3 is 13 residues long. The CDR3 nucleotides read TGCAGTGCGGGACAGGGGGCGCGCGCTGAAGCTTTCTTT. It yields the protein CSAGQGARAEAFF.

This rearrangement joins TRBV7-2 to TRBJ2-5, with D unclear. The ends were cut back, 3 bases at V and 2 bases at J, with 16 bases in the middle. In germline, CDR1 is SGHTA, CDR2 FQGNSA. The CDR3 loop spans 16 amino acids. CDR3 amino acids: CASSFGGFNPQETQYF. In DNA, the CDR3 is TGTGCCAGCAGCTTTGGCGGTTTTAATCCACAAGAGACCCAGTACTTC.

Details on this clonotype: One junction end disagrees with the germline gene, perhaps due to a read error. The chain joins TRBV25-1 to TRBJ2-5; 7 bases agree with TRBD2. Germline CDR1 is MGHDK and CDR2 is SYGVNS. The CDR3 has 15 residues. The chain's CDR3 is CAGSELTSRGKTQYF. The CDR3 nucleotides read TGTGCCGGCAGTGAACTGACTAGCAGAGGCAAGACCCAGTACTTC.

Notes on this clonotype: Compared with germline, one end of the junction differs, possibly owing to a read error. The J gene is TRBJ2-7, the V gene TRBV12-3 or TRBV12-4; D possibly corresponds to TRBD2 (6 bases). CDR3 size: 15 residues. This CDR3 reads CASSTDYPKGDERYF. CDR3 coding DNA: TGTGCCAGCAGTACGGACTACCCCAAAGGCGATGAGCGGTACTTC.

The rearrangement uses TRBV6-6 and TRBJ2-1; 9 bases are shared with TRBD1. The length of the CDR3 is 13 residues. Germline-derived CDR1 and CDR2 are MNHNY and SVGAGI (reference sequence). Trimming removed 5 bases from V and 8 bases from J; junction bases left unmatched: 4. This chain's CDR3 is CASSDRGNDEQFF. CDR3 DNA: TGTGCCAGCAGTGACAGGGGGAACGATGAGCAGTTCTTC.